The sequence of this T cell receptor beta chain was determined in a study of OX40 agonist ivuxolimab in advanced cancers. TCRdb's copy holds only in-frame clones and misses some; the assay was immunoSEQ multiplex PCR. The sample gives approximately 77,000 clones, 85% to 95% of which show up once; roughly 9.6% is in the top ten. This CDR3 region has 20 residues. Germline CDR1 is PRHDT and CDR2 is FYEKMQ (reference sequence). The V end was cut by 0 bases, the J end by 7 bases, with 31 bases between. The sample here was CD4+ or CD8+ T cells sorted from blood, taken in a trial of the OX40 agonist ivuxolimab. J is TRBJ2-7 and V is TRBV13, with D possibly being TRBD2 (7 bases). This clonotype was sampled from an adult with an advanced solid tumor such as melanoma, head and neck, liver or kidney cancer. The CDR3 loop reads CASSLGGRGGPAPPFREQYF. CDR3 DNA: TGTGCCAGCAGCTTAGGTGGTAGGGGGGGGCCGGCCCCACCGTTCAGGGAGCAGTACTTC.